This record concerns one T cell receptor beta chain sequence. Germline V gene data show CDR1 as SEHNR and CDR2 as FQNEAQ (reference sequence). The CDR3 runs 15 residues. The V and J ends lost 5 bases and 7 bases respectively, with 20 bases between them. Authors' analysis steps: The assay estimated nucleated cells by amplifying reference gene primers. Clones were sequenced by immunoSEQ multiplex PCR, and TCRdb holds only the in-frame ones, with some missing. V and J calls and clone size are as listed in that table; D and trimming were resolved from the DNA. The table has 55,000 to 60,000 clones, 70% to 80% seen once. This record belongs to a study of blood T cell repertoires in COVID-19. Across the study: COVID-19 samples from acute and convalescent phases originated in the United States, Italy and Spain. T cells, B-cell-depleted T cells, or PBMCs provided the cDNA or gDNA that served as material.

This sequence joins TRBV7-9 and TRBJ1-2, with D possibly matching TRBD1 (6 bases). Specimen: peripheral blood. The TCR originated in a man aged 50-60 years with active or convalescent COVID-19. For the CDR3, the DNA is TGTGCCAGCAGCCGTATAGACAGGCACAACGCTGGCTACACCTTC. This gives the protein CASSRIDRHNAGYTF.